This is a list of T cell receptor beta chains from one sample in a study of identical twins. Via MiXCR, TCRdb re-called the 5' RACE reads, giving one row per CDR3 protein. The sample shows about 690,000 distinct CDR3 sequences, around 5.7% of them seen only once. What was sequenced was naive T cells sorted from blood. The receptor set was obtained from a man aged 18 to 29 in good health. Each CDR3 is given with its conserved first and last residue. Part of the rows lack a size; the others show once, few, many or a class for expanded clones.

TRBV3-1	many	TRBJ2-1	CASSVRAGYNEQFF
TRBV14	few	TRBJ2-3	CASSSVAGGITDTQYF
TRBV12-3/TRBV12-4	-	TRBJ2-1	CASRPRGSGLSNEQFF
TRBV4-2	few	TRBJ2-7	CASSQPVGTEFYEQYF
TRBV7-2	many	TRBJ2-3	CASSLARQLGDTQYF
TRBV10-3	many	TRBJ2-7	CAIGPGLAGGEVGTYEQYF
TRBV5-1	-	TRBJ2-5	CASSLVLAGGETQYF
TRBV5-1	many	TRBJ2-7	CASSLVGRGLVNSYEQYF
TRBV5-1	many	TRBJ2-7	CASSLAGQSYEQYF
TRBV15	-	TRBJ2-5	CATSRPGQGTEETQYF
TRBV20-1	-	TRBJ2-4	CSARDLLRAAKNIQYF
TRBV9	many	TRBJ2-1	CASSVVAGVGNEQFF
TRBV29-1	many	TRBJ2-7	CSVEEVYEQYF
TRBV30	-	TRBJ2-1	CAWSAPGLVGSEQFF
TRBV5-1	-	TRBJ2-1	CASSLGPGAYNEQFF
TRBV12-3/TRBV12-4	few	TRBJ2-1	CASSFPKGGYNEQFF
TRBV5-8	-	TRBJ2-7	CASSSEVFEQYF
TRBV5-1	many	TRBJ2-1	CASSLQEGLSEQFF
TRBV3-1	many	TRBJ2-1	CASSQRGTYNEQFF
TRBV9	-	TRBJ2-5	CASSVGQGQETQYF
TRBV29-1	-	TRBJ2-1	CSVETPWNEQFF
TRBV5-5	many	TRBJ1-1	CASSLGVGNTEAFF
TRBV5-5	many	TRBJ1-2	CASYYNQLQQIYGYTF
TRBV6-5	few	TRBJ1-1	CASSYSWGRGTEAFF
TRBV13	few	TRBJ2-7	CASSLGSTAYEQYF
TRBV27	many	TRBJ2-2	CASSLRAESNTGELFF
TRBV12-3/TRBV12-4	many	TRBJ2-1	CASDRGQMDNEQFF
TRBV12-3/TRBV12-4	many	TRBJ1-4	CASSRVSTGGYGEKLFF
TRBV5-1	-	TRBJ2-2	CASSFQLAANTGELFF
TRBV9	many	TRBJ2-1	CASSTEREQFF
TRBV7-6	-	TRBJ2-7	CASDPGTGEGEQYF
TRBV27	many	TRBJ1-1	CASSLSNGLNTEAFF
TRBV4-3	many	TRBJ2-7	CASSQGAGQGSYEQYF
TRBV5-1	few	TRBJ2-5	CASSLSTGTGGETQYF
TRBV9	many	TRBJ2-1	CASNLGGGRRSYNEQFF
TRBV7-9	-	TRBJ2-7	CASSYRDRYEQYF